This T cell receptor beta chain is drawn from a study of Ad26.COV2.S vaccination and SARS-CoV-2 variants. General study findings and limits: It was reported that spike-specific CD8+ and CD4+ T cell responses were substantially broad after vaccination.

Treatment here: over 15 received Ad26.COV2.S at low or high dose, single or two shots; 5 received placebo; per-sample allocation not given. Material that was analyzed had been drawn on day 63 after the first vaccine or placebo injection. Based in Boston, the donor was an adult of 18-55 years. The protocol was immunoSEQ multiplex PCR, while the TCRdb copy is restricted to in-frame clones and leaves out a portion. The sample lists about 420,000 clones; 88% were seen once. The CDR3 totals 17 residues. The germline gives CDR1 SGHTA, CDR2 FQGNSA. J gave up 5 bases and V 1 base, and 10 bases lay outside the gene matches. Concerning this clone: Its antigen is still unknown.

The receptor's source is a person aged 18-65 years who received the Ad26.COV2.S COVID-19 vaccine or a placebo. The chain recombines TRBV7-2 with TRBJ2-5; 10 bases agree with TRBD2. This sample comprised peripheral blood, obtained in a trial of Ad26.COV2.S vaccine versus placebo. CDR3 sequence reads: CASSLGASGGGRETQYF. CDR3 nucleotide sequence: TGTGCCAGCAGCTTAGGGGCTAGCGGGGGAGGTCGGGAGACCCAGTACTTC.